A single sample gave rise to the 12 T cell receptor beta chains below, sequenced in a study of response to subunit inactivated influenza vaccine (dated by TCRdb to 2016 to 2019). Sample time point, as interpreted from the label and publication: around 47 days after influenza vaccine administration. The method behind the library was RT-PCR. The sequencing machine was an Illumina HiSeq 2500. TCRdb's own reprocessing of the public reads used fastp at Q25 and MiXCR and kept productive beta chains. Every distinct CDR3 protein forms one entry, paired with its most common genes and DNA. The sample table contains 430,000 or so distinct CDR3 sequences; only one count was recorded for roughly 11% of them. The top ten clonotypes cover 12% of the sample. The material was PBMCs from blood, obtained 40 to 50 days after vaccination. These receptors were taken from a man in his forties or fifties who received an inactivated influenza vaccine. Donor details come from another sample of the same person, matched by shared clones.

This clonotype was seen a single time. A much larger clone lies one base from this, so it may be a read error. The V gene is TRBV12-3 or TRBV12-4, the J gene TRBJ2-7; D is possibly TRBD1 or TRBD2 (5 bases each). This CDR3 spans 13 amino acids. The CDR3 protein is CASSLVGTYEKYF. The CDR3 DNA sequence: TGTGCCAGCAGTTTGGTGGGGACCTACGAGAAGTACTTC.

This clonotype was found many times. The V call is TRBV20-1, the J call TRBJ2-7; TRBD1 matches 8 bases. Germline assignment: CDR1 DFQATT and CDR2 SNEGSKA (reference sequence). Losses at the gene ends were 7 bases for V and 7 bases for J; bases not matched to a gene: 9. This CDR3 region has 12 residues. CDR3 in DNA: TGCAGTGTAGGCCAGGGGGCGGGGGAGCAGTACTTC. Translating it yields CSVGQGAGEQYF.

V is TRBV20-1 and J is TRBJ2-5; unclear D gene. Germline CDR1 is DFQATT and CDR2 is SNEGSKA (reference sequence). The V end was cut by 0 bases, the J end by 5 bases, with 10 bases between. The CDR3 has 13 residues. The CDR3 DNA sequence: TGCAGTGCTAGAGATACGGGCGCCGAGACCCAGTACTTC. Translation: CSARDTGAETQYF.

This clonotype was seen at least ten times. This rearrangement joins TRBV5-6 to TRBJ2-1, with D perhaps given as TRBD1 or TRBD2 (5 bases each). From germline, CDR1 is SGHDT and CDR2 YYEEEE. The CDR3 has 13 amino acids. Trimming shortened V by 2 bases and J by 8 bases, and 11 bases separated the two germline ends. The CDR3 nucleotides are TGTGCCAGCAGCTTATGGGTGGGGGATGAGCAGTTCTTC. Translated: CASSLWVGDEQFF. Based on the CDR3 plus reference TRBV5-6 and TRBJ2-1, the full variable domain is DAGVTQSPTHLIKTRGQQVTLRCSPKSGHDTVSWYQQALGQGPQFIFQYYEEEERQRGNFPDRFSGHQFPNYSSELNVNALLLGDSALYLCASSLWVGDEQFFGPGTRLTVL.

The CDR3 DNA is TGTGCCAGCAGCTTAGTCGGACAGACTTACAAAAACATTCAGTACTTC. Protein sequence: CASSLVGQTYKNIQYF. The chain recombines TRBV7-9 with TRBJ2-4; TRBD1 might be the D (6 bases). CDR1 and CDR2 from the germline V gene are SEHNR and FQNEAQ (reference sequence). With 1 base removed from V and 3 bases from J, the gap between germline ends came to 13 bases. This CDR3 has 16 residues.

This chain connects TRBV6-1 to TRBJ2-1; 10 bases match TRBD2. The germline V gene has CDR1 MNHNS and CDR2 SASEGT. J was trimmed by 7 bases and V by 6 bases; bases with no gene match: 15. This CDR3 contains 17 residues. This chain's CDR3 is CASRWGKLAGLANEQFF. CDR3 sequence (DNA): TGTGCCAGCAGATGGGGGAAACTAGCGGGATTGGCTAATGAGCAGTTCTTC.

Many counts were recorded for this clonotype. This sequence joins TRBV27 and TRBJ1-2; tentative D call: TRBD1 (6 bases). Germline V gives CDR1 MNHEY, CDR2 SMNVEV (reference sequence). The CDR3 is made up of 13 amino acids. The V end was cut by 4 bases, the J end by 4 bases, with 10 bases between. CDR3 region: CASSSPTGYGYTF. The CDR3 bases are TGTGCCAGCAGTTCCCCGACAGGCTATGGCTACACCTTC.

V is TRBV3-1 and J is TRBJ2-7, with D unclear. The germline V and J ends were trimmed by 1 base and 6 bases, with 7 bases remaining between them. Germline lookup yields CDR1 LGHDT and CDR2 YNNKEL (reference sequence). This CDR3 has 12 residues. CDR3 sequence: CASSQVGPEQYF. The CDR3 DNA reads TGTGCCAGCAGCCAAGTCGGGCCCGAGCAGTACTTC.

This clonotype was seen more than once but under ten times. The gene calls are TRBV11-2 and TRBJ2-1; D call uncertain. The CDR3 consists of 12 residues. Germline loops: CDR1 SGHAT, CDR2 FQNNGV. V was cut by 2 bases and J by 8 bases, with 7 bases left in between. CDR3 DNA sequence: TGTGCCAGCAGCTTATGGCGCGATGAGCAGTTCTTC. Residues: CASSLWRDEQFF.

There are a few counts of this clonotype. J is TRBJ2-3 and V is TRBV5-1; possible D gene TRBD2, 5 bases. Germline V gives CDR1 SGHRS, CDR2 YFSETQ. V lost 0 bases to trimming and J lost 5 bases, with 10 bases between them. This CDR3 comprises 14 residues. This CDR3 is CASSLGEGGDTQYF. CDR3 nucleotide sequence: TGCGCCAGCAGCTTGGGCGAGGGCGGAGATACGCAGTATTTT.

This clonotype was recorded a few times. V usage is TRBV9 and J usage is TRBJ1-2; TRBD1 aligns across 10 bases. The CDR3 spans 14 residues. The germline gives CDR1 SGDLS, CDR2 YYNGEE. V dropped 3 bases and J dropped 3; count of bases not matched to a gene: 2. The CDR3 spells CASSAGQGDYGYTF. The CDR3 DNA reads as TGTGCCAGCAGCGCCGGACAGGGGGACTATGGCTACACCTTC.

The sample holds many counts of this clonotype. The rearrangement joins TRBV20-1 to TRBJ2-1; the match to TRBD2 covers 9 bases. Unmatched junction bases numbered 7, after V lost 3 bases and J lost 4 bases. Germline V CDR1 and CDR2: DFQATT, SNEGSKA (reference sequence). The CDR3 consists of 15 residues. The CDR3 coding sequence is TGCAGTGCTAGTCTGTGGCGGGAGGGATACAATGAGCAGTTCTTC. Translation: CSASLWREGYNEQFF.